The TCR beta chain described here comes from a study of T cell responses to AZD1222 COVID-19 vaccine (dated by TCRdb to the early 2020s). At the level of the whole study: Because spike-specific TCR depth and breadth did not differ between the two schedules, AZD1222 recipients who got a second dose at roughly 4 weeks were pooled with those who got a second dose at roughly 12 weeks. A total of 233 trial participants underwent TCR sequencing, of whom about 210 had received two doses of AZD1222 and roughly 26 had received two doses of the MenACWY control vaccine. Trial participants were enrolled into age subgroups of 18-55, 56-69 and 70-plus years, which contained about 160, 30 and 59 TCR-sequenced participants, respectively.

Including the terminal cysteine and phenylalanine, the CDR3 comprises 15 residues. Only the CDR3 DNA stays, 45 bases, in frame from base 1. Reading the germline V gene gives CDR1 SNHLY and CDR2 FYNNEI. At the junction V is shortened by 3 bases and J by 10 bases, with 19 bases in between. As regards this clone: Its target antigen remains unknown. Within one base of it there is no much larger clone, and no base qualities were kept.

The CDR3 regions of human TCRbeta chains were analyzed by immunosequencing. As for how the authors treated the data: Repertoire TCRs were checked for matches against a reference library of SARS-CoV-2-specific TCRs that had been generated using the MIRA antigen-specificity platform. Breadth was defined as the fraction of unique TCRs that were SARS-CoV-2-associated, and depth was defined as the fraction of total T cells that were SARS-CoV-2-associated. Using the MIRA data, each spike-specific TCR was mapped to the spike region that the TCR reacts to and placed in a CD4 or CD8 class. Log10-transformed breadth and depth values were compared by one-way ANOVA with Sidak's multiple comparisons tests. The table was pulled from immuneACCESS by TCRdb, which kept in-frame rearrangements only. Such tables lose some clones; where checked, under half of the loss comes from unresolved V genes, and the rest has no known cause. The V and J calls and the clone size are those of that table, but D and trimming were determined from the DNA. Counted in this sample were under 140,000 clones; about 88% of them appeared once. The ten largest clones capture around 1.7% of the sample.

Per the publication, the time point label means: baseline before first vaccination. The vaccinee samples were drawn from two UK trials, COV001 and COV002, one of which was a single-blind randomized controlled phase 2/3 trial testing AZD1222 (ChAdOx1 nCoV-19) in healthy adults. For TCRbeta chain sequencing, PBMC samples from trial participants were taken at day 0 and at day 28 after the second dose. On the study overall, not on this receptor specifically: The 56-69-year group was small, and its depth increase did not reach significance, likely because of low power. Conclusions about previously exposed vaccinees are limited because only six or seven AZD1222 recipients were SARS-CoV-2 seropositive at baseline. Most participants were white British and females outnumbered males, and the authors suggested that clonal diversity may have been underestimated. Because no day 14 peak-response samples were available, the repertoires could be characterized only after the peak T cell response. Nearly half of unique spike-specific TCRs reportedly recognized epitopes outside regions mutated in the B.1.351 and B.1.1.7 variants. Spike-specific TCR breadth and depth rose significantly after two AZD1222 doses compared with day 0 and with MenACWY recipients. The whole spike protein was spanned by vaccine-associated CD4 TCRs, and dominant responses were seen in regions 160-218 and 743-854.

The starting material was peripheral blood, obtained on day 0 of AZD1222 vaccination. This sequence originates from an adult in good health. Recombination connected TRBV2 to TRBJ2-1, with no D gene named confidently. The CDR3 region: CASSDTSAVSVEQFF. The nucleotides read TGTGCCAGCAGTGATACATCGGCGGTATCTGTCGAGCAGTTCTTC.